The sample holds many counts of the clone carrying this T cell receptor (beta chain). The antigen remains unidentified. As to time point: persistent/refractory GD, antithyroid drugs over 5 years with positive TRAb. PBMC RNA was the source of the TCR library. The CDR3 sequence is 15 residues long. CDR1 and CDR2 from the germline V gene are MNHEY and SMNVEV (reference sequence). Trimming took 5 bases from V and 7 from J, leaving 20 bases between them. Arm-PCR of CDR3 regions and iRepertoire HTBI primers were used to build TCR beta libraries. TCRdb called the multiplex PCR reads again in MiXCR, with one record for every CDR3 protein. The data hold about 470,000 distinct CDR3 sequences, with around 21% observed a single time. The entry originates in a study of regulatory T cells in long-lasting Graves disease. Study-wide results and caveats: Whereas new patients shared 950 to 1,000 public clonotypes, persistent patients shared more, at 2,500 to 3,500. Persistent Graves' disease cases displayed lower TCR diversity than newly diagnosed ones.

The rearrangement links TRBV27 to TRBJ1-2, with D perhaps matching TRBD1 (5 bases). Material: peripheral blood mononuclear cells (PBMCs), obtained when the disease was refractory, from a patient treated with antithyroid drugs. The sequence derives from a female donor with Graves disease. Written as DNA, the CDR3 is TGTGCCAGCAGTCGACGGACGGGCAGGGATGCTGGCTACACCTTC. Translating gives CASSRRTGRDAGYTF.